The T cell receptor beta chain described here comes from a study of read filtering for tumor transcriptome and immune sequencing. Study summary: The cohort had over 16 men and 14 to 15 women aged roughly 45 to 90, mean around 63 years. After DNase treatment, RNA was made into whole-transcriptome libraries. Study-level points and caveats: Without single-read clonotypes, shared clonotype proportions correlated more between IR-seq and RNA-seq. RNA-seq captured clonotypes less deeply and reliably than IR-seq.

The library was built from around 0.4 ug RNA with molecular barcoded adaptors for alpha/delta and beta/gamma chains. TCRdb fed the reads into MiXCR, producing one record per CDR3 protein. The sample lists 65,000 or so distinct CDR3 sequences; around 19% were seen once. Judged by abundance, this clonotype is medium-sized. Its specificity is not known. The germline V and J ends were trimmed by 4 bases and 5 bases, with 13 bases remaining between them. Germline assignment: CDR1 SGHRS and CDR2 YFSETQ. This CDR3 contains 14 residues. The receptor comes from a donor older than 35 with multiple myeloma. The V gene is TRBV5-1, the J gene TRBJ2-1; possibly TRBD1 or TRBD2 for D (5 bases each). Sequencing input: a population of CD138-negative cells sorted from bone marrow. CDR3 DNA: TGCGCCAGCAGCCCCGGGACGTCTGACAATGAGCAGTTCTTC. This sequence encodes CASSPGTSDNEQFF.